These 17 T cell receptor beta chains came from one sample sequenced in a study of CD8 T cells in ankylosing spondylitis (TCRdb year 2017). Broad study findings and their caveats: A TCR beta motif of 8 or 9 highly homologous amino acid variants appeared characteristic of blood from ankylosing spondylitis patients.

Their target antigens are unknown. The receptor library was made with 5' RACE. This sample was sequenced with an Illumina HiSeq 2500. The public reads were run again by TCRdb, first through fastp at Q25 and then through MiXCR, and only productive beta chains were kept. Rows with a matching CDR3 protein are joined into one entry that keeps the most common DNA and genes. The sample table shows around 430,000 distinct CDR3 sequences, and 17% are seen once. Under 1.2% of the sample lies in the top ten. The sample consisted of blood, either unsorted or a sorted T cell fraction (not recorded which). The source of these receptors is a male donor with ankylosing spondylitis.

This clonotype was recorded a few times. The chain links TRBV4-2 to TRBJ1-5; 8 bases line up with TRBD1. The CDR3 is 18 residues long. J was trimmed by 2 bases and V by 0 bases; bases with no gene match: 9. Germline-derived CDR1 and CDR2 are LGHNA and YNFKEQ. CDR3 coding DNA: TGTGCCAGCAGCCAAGATTGGCCCCAACAGGGGGGCAATCAGCCCCAGCATTTT. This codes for CASSQDWPQQGGNQPQHF.

CDR3 sequence: CASSPRLAASYNEQFF. CDR3 bases: TGTGCCAGCAGCCCACGTTTGGCGGCCTCCTACAATGAGCAGTTCTTC. J is TRBJ2-1 and V is TRBV9; D ambiguous. CDR1 and CDR2 (germline): SGDLS, YYNGEE. This CDR3 is built from 16 residues. V shed 4 bases and J shed 0 bases, with 14 bases lying between them.

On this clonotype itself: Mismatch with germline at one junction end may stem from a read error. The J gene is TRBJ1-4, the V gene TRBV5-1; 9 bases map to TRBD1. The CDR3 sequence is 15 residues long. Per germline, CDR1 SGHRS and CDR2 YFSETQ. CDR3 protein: CDSSRLPGTGEKLFF. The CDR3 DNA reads TGCGACAGCAGCAGACTTCCCGGGACAGGGGAAAAACTGTTTTTT.

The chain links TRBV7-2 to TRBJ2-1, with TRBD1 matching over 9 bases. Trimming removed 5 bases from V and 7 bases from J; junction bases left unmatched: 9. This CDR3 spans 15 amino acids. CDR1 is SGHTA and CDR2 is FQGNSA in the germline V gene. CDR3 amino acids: CASSLRDREGNEQFF. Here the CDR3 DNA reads TGTGCCAGCAGCCTCCGGGACAGGGAAGGGAATGAGCAGTTCTTC.

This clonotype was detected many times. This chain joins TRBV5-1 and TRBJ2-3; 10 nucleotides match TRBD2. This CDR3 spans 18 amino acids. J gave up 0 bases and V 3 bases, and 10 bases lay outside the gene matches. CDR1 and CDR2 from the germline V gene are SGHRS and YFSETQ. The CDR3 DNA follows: TGCGCCAGCAGCTCGGCTAGCGGGAGTAGAACTAGCACAGATACGCAGTATTTT. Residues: CASSSASGSRTSTDTQYF.

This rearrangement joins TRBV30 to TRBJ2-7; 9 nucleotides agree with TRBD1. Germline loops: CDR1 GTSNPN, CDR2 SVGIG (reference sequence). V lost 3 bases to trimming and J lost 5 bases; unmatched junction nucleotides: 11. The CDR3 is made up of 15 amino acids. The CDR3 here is CAWRNGDRDLNEQYF. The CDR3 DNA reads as TGTGCCTGGAGGAACGGGGACAGGGACTTGAACGAGCAGTACTTC.

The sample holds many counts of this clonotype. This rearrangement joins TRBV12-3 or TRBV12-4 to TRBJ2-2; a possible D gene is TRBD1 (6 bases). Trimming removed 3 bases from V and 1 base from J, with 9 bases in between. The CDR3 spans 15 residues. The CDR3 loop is CASSFQGKNTGELFF. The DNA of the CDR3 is TGTGCCAGCAGTTTTCAGGGGAAGAACACCGGGGAGCTGTTTTTT.

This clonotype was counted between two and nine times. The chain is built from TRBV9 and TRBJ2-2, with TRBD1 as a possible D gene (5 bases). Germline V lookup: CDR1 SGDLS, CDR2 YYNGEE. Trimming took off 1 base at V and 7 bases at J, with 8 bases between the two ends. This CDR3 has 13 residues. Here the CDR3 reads CASSVNRGGELFF. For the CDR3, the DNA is TGTGCCAGCAGCGTAAATAGGGGCGGGGAGCTGTTTTTT.

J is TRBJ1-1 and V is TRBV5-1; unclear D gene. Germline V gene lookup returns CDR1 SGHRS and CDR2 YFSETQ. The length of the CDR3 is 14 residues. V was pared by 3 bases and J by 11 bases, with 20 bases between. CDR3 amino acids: CASSSAGRSSRAFF. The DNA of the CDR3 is TGCGCCAGCAGCTCCGCTGGACGTTCGAGTAGGGCTTTCTTT.

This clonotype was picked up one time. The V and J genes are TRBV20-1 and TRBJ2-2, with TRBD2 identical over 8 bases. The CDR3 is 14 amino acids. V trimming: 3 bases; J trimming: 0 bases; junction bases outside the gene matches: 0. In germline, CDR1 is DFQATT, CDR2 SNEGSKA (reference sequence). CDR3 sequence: CSASGRANTGELFF. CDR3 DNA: TGCAGTGCTAGCGGGAGGGCGAACACCGGGGAGCTGTTTTTT.

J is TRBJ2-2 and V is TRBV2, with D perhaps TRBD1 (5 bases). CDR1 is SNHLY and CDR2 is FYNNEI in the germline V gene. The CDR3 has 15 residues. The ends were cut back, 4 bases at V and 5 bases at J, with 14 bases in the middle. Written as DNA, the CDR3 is TGTGCCAGCAGTGTATGGGCAGGGTCAACCGGGGAGCTGTTTTTT. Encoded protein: CASSVWAGSTGELFF.

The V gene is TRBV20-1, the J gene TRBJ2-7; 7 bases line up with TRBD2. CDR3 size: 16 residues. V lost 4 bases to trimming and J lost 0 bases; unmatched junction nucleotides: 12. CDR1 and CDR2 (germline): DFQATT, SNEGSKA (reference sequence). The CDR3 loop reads CSANKGSSGSSYEQYF. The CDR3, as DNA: TGCAGTGCTAATAAAGGATCTAGCGGCAGCTCCTACGAGCAGTACTTC.

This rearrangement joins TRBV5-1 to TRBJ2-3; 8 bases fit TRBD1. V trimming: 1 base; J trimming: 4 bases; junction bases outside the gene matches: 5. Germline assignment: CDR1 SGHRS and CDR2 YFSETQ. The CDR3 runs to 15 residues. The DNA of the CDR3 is TGCGCCAGCAGCTTGCAGGGGGCGGTTGCAGATACGCAGTATTTT. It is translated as CASSLQGAVADTQYF. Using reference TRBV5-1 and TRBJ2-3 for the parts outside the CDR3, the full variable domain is KAGVTQTPRYLIKTRGQQVTLSCSPISGHRSVSWYQQTPGQGLQFLFEYFSETQRNKGNFPGRFSGRQFSNSRSEMNVSTLELGDSALYLCASSLQGAVADTQYFGPGTRLTVL.

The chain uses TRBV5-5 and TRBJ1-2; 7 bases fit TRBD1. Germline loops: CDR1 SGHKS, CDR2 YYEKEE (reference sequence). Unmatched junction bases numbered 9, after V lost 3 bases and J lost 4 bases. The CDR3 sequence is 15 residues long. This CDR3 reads CASSSLGGAGYGYTF. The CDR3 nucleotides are TGTGCCAGCAGCTCTCTAGGGGGCGCGGGCTATGGCTACACCTTC.

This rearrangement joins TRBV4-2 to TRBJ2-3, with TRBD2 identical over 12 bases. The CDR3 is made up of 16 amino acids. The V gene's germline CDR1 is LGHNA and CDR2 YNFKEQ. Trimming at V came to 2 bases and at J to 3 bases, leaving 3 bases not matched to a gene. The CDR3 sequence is CASSQPLAGGTDTQYF. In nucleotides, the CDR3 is TGTGCCAGCAGCCAACCTCTAGCGGGGGGGACAGATACGCAGTATTTT.

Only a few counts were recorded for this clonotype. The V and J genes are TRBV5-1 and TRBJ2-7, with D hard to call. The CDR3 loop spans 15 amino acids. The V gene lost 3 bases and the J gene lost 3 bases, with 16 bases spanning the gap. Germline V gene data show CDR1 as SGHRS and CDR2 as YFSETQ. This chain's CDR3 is CASSYDGIPYYEQYF. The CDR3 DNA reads TGCGCCAGCAGCTACGACGGAATCCCATACTACGAGCAGTACTTC.

CDR3 bases: TGTGCCAGCAGTGAATACGGGGGGAATCAGCCCCAGCATTTT. Encoded protein: CASSEYGGNQPQHF. The J gene is TRBJ1-5, the V gene TRBV25-1, with TRBD1 as a possible D gene (5 bases). The V end lost 0 bases, the J end lost 4 bases, and 7 bases lay between the germline ends. The CDR3 length is 14 residues. The germline V gene encodes CDR1 MGHDK and CDR2 SYGVNS. Full variable domain (outside the CDR3, taken from reference TRBV25-1 and TRBJ1-5): EADIYQTPRYLVIGTGKKITLECSQTMGHDKMYWYQQDPGMELHLIHYSYGVNSTEKGDLSSESTVSRIRTEHFPLTLESARPSHTSQYLCASSEYGGNQPQHFGDGTRLSIL.